The subject of this entry is one T cell receptor (beta chain). This entry comes from a study of blood T cell repertoires in COVID-19. V gave up 6 bases and J gave up 5 bases; unmatched junction bases: 3. The CDR3 is made up of 13 amino acids. The germline V gene has CDR1 MNHEY and CDR2 SVGEGT. Enrolment of Seattle patients took place during active infection, and they were followed longitudinally. Here immunoSEQ multiplex PCR was the method, and the copy in TCRdb shows in-frame clones only, minus some. The sample yields about 170,000 clones, around 90% seen once. The receptor was derived from a woman older than 75 with COVID-19, enrolled during active disease. The chain carries TRBV6-2 or TRBV6-3 and TRBJ2-2; TRBD1 matches 7 bases. The source material was peripheral blood. CDR3 region: CASSARGTGELFF. CDR3 DNA sequence: TGTGCCAGCAGCGCCAGGGGGACCGGGGAGCTGTTTTTT.